A single sample is the source of the 10 T cell receptor beta chains below, sequenced in a study of OX40 agonist ivuxolimab in advanced cancers. The protocol was immunoSEQ multiplex PCR, while the TCRdb copy is restricted to in-frame clones and leaves out a portion. The sample has some 63,000 clones, around 91% seen once; the top ten hold roughly 13%. The material sequenced was CD4+ or CD8+ T cells sorted from blood, taken in a trial of the OX40 agonist ivuxolimab. Receptor source: an adult with an advanced solid tumor such as melanoma, head and neck, liver or kidney cancer.

This clone was counted a single time. This chain joins TRBV19 and TRBJ2-7; D ambiguous. The CDR3 runs 12 residues. The ends were cut back, 2 bases at V and 2 bases at J, with 4 bases in the middle. The germline V gene has CDR1 LNHDA and CDR2 SQIVND (reference sequence). CDR3 DNA sequence: TGTGCCAGTAGTATATCCCCCTACGAGCAGTACTTC. Residues: CASSISPYEQYF.

This clone was detected a few times. V is TRBV2 and J is TRBJ1-5, with TRBD1 matching over 11 bases. The germline V gene has CDR1 SNHLY and CDR2 FYNNEI. CDR3 length: 13 amino acids. Unmatched junction bases numbered 4, after V lost 8 bases and J lost 7 bases. In nucleotides, the CDR3 is TGTGCCAGCGGACAGGGGGCTTGGCAGCCCCAGCATTTT. Translated: CASGQGAWQPQHF. The whole variable domain, filled in from reference TRBV2 and TRBJ1-5, reads EPEVTQTPSHQVTQMGQEVILRCVPISNHLYFYWYRQILGQKVEFLVSFYNNEISEKSEIFDDQFSVERPDGSNFTLKIRSTKLEDSAMYFCASGQGAWQPQHFGDGTRLSIL.

The chain couples TRBV18 to TRBJ2-2, with D unclear. Germline CDR1 reads KGHSH; CDR2 reads LQKENI. V lost 1 base and J 5 bases, leaving 11 bases between the germline ends. This CDR3 has 15 amino acids. The CDR3 reads CASSPQQDGTGELFF. The CDR3, as DNA: TGTGCCAGCTCACCACAGCAGGATGGAACCGGGGAGCTGTTTTTT. The full variable domain, its missing parts supplied by reference TRBV18 and TRBJ2-2, is NAGVMQNPRHLVRRRGQEARLRCSPMKGHSHVYWYRQLPEEGLKFMVYLQKENIIDESGMPKERFSAEFPKEGPSILRIQQVVRGDSAAYFCASSPQQDGTGELFFGEGSRLTVL.

This chain links TRBV5-1 with TRBJ2-3, with D unclear. The germline V gene has CDR1 SGHRS and CDR2 YFSETQ. Trimming removed 4 bases from V and 4 bases from J, with 10 bases in between. The CDR3 is 13 residues long. The CDR3 DNA reads TGCGCCAGCAGCGGGATAATCCCAGATACGCAGTATTTT. Protein product: CASSGIIPDTQYF.

This chain links TRBV12-5 with TRBJ1-1, with D uncertain. Germline loops: CDR1 LGHNT, CDR2 FRNRAP. The CDR3 is 13 residues long. V gave up 3 bases and J gave up 3 bases, with 8 bases separating them. The CDR3 spells CASGFDGYTEAFF. DNA for the CDR3: TGTGCTAGTGGTTTTGACGGATACACTGAAGCTTTCTTT.

This chain's CDR3 is CASSVTSGGAPITDTQYF. The CDR3 DNA reads TGTGCCAGCTCCGTGACTAGCGGGGGGGCCCCAATCACAGATACGCAGTATTTT. The chain recombines TRBV18 with TRBJ2-3; 14 bases fit TRBD2. J was trimmed by 2 bases and V by 6 bases; bases with no gene match: 10. The V gene's germline CDR1 is KGHSH and CDR2 LQKENI. The CDR3 sequence is 18 residues long.

This clone was counted between two and nine times. The chain couples TRBV7-9 to TRBJ2-7; TRBD1 agrees at 7 bases. The CDR3 covers 15 residues. V lost 4 bases to trimming and J lost 0 bases; unmatched junction nucleotides: 6. Germline V gives CDR1 SEHNR, CDR2 FQNEAQ (reference sequence). The CDR3 DNA reads as TGTGCCAGCAGCTCAGGGACAGCGAGCTCCTACGAGCAGTACTTC. Protein product: CASSSGTASSYEQYF.

Details on this clone: The germline gene is not matched at one end of the junction; a read error may be the cause. The CDR3 DNA follows: TGTGCCAGCAGCTTAAACCCAAGCACCGGTGAGCTGTTTTTT. It yields the protein CASSLNPSTGELFF. The chain is built from TRBV7-3 and TRBJ2-2; D gene uncertain. Germline lookup yields CDR1 SGHTA and CDR2 FQGTGA. The CDR3 spans 14 residues.

This clone was seen only once. This chain links TRBV4-1 with TRBJ2-1, with 15 bases that match TRBD2. CDR3 length: 16 residues. CDR1 is MGHRA, CDR2 YSYEKL, per germline. J was trimmed by 5 bases and V by 4 bases; bases with no gene match: 3. The CDR3 DNA is TGCGCCAGCAGCCTCGGGACTAGCGGGGGGAACAATGAGCAGTTCTTC. Amino acids: CASSLGTSGGNNEQFF.

The rearrangement links TRBV2 to TRBJ1-4; possibly TRBD1 for D (6 bases). CDR1 SNHLY and CDR2 FYNNEI come from the germline V gene. Trimming left V 6 bases short and J 5 bases short, with 13 bases between. The length of the CDR3 is 14 residues. The CDR3 protein is CASSVQGANEKLFF. The CDR3 DNA follows: TGTGCCAGCAGCGTACAGGGCGCCAATGAAAAACTGTTTTTT.